This T cell receptor (beta chain) was found in a study of blood T cell repertoires in COVID-19. Whole-study context: The United States, Italy and Spain were the sources of the acute and convalescent COVID-19 samples. Sample material is recorded as cDNA or gDNA derived from T cells, B-cell-depleted T cells, or PBMCs.

Original analysis: For nucleated cells, counts were estimated from reference gene primer amplification. Profiling relied on immunoSEQ multiplex PCR, and the TCRdb table lists in-frame clones only, not all of them. The D gene and trimming were derived from the DNA, and the V and J assignments and clone size from that table. This table holds under 200,000 clones, 85% to 95% found once. In its sample, this clone was seen once. V was clipped by 1 base and J by 4 bases, with 6 bases between them. This CDR3 is built from 13 residues. CDR1 and CDR2 from the germline V gene are SGHDT and YYEEEE. Sequenced input: peripheral blood. The TCR was taken from a man aged 50 to 60 with acute or convalescent COVID-19. The chain is built from TRBV5-6 and TRBJ2-1, with D perhaps matching TRBD1 (5 bases). The CDR3 region is CASSLWTYNEQFF. CDR3 sequence (DNA): TGTGCCAGCAGCTTGTGGACATACAATGAGCAGTTCTTC.